This T cell receptor (beta chain) was sequenced for a study of regulatory T cells in long-lasting Graves disease. Notes on the study in general: Sharing of public clonotypes was greater in persistent patients (under 3,000) than in new patients (about 970). No thyroid tissue was studied; the work used peripheral blood only. The study found TRBV28, TRBJ1-2 and TRBJ2-5 favored in persistent disease.

There are many counts of this clonotype. Its antigen is unidentified. Time point defined: persistent/refractory GD, antithyroid drugs over 5 years with positive TRAb. PBMC RNA was the source of the TCR library. An endocrinology department in Xi'an, China, supplied the patients. Assembly of TCR beta libraries relied on iRepertoire HTBI primers together with Arm-PCR of CDR3 regions. TCRdb itself ran the multiplex PCR reads through MiXCR, one entry per CDR3 protein. The sample yields more than 300,000 distinct CDR3 sequences, about 20% seen once. The CDR3 is 13 residues long. V lost 4 bases, J lost 4 bases, and 10 bases lay in between. The germline V gene encodes CDR1 ENHRY and CDR2 SYGVKD.

The source of this sequence is a female donor with Graves disease. The material sequenced was peripheral blood mononuclear cells (PBMCs), taken when the disease was refractory, from a patient treated with antithyroid drugs. The chain uses TRBV10-3 and TRBJ1-2; no clear D. The CDR3 DNA reads TGTGCCATCAGTGCCCCGGGCAGCTATGGCTACACCTTC. Its protein is CAISAPGSYGYTF.